Listed below are T cell receptor beta chains from one sample, sequenced in a study of shared clonotypes between healthy human individuals. TCRdb's copy holds only in-frame clones and misses some; the assay was immunoSEQ multiplex PCR. The profile shows 650,000 to 800,000 clones, about 92% of them singletons. The sequenced sample was naive CD8+ T cells sorted from blood. The source is a man younger than 40 in good health. The CDR3 runs from the conserved cysteine through the conserved F or W. A D gene is named only where the DNA matches it firmly. Only part of the rows carry a size: once, few, many, or a class if the clone is expanded.

V	J	D	size	CDR3	DNA
TRBV12-5	TRBJ2-3	TRBD2	.	CASGGAGGPFDTQYF	TGTGCTAGTGGGGGAGCGGGAGGGCCCTTTGATACGCAGTATTTT
TRBV7-8	TRBJ2-1	.	.	CASSSPSPSREQFF	TGTGCCAGCAGCTCCCCGAGCCCTTCCAGGGAGCAGTTCTTC
TRBV15	TRBJ1-5	TRBD1	.	CAAGDRGGNQPQHF	TGTGCGGCAGGGGACAGGGGAGGCAATCAGCCCCAGCATTTT
TRBV30	TRBJ1-1	.	few	CAWSVGTNTEAFF	TGTGCCTGGAGTGTAGGGACGAACACTGAAGCTTTCTTT
TRBV27	TRBJ2-1	.	.	CASSLSDYRAHEQFF	TGTGCCAGCAGTTTATCTGATTACAGGGCCCATGAGCAGTTCTTC
TRBV5-1	TRBJ2-1	.	.	CASSLGQDQATEQFF	TGCGCCAGCAGCTTGGGACAGGATCAAGCTACTGAGCAGTTCTTC
TRBV10-1	TRBJ2-1	.	.	CASSIIPGNEQFF	TGCGCCAGCAGTATCATTCCCGGCAATGAGCAGTTCTTC
TRBV14	TRBJ2-2	TRBD2	once	CASSQGLAGSHGELFF	TGTGCCAGCAGCCAAGGCCTAGCGGGCTCTCACGGGGAGCTGTTTTTT
TRBV5-1	TRBJ1-4	TRBD1	.	CASSLRTGPYSTNEKLFF	TGCGCCAGCAGCTTGAGGACAGGGCCCTACTCAACTAATGAAAAACTGTTTTTT
TRBV28	TRBJ2-7	TRBD1	.	CATYGQGMFYEQYF	TGTGCCACCTACGGACAGGGGATGTTCTACGAGCAGTACTTC
TRBV28	TRBJ2-1	.	.	CASSLNQGSSYNEQFF	TGTGCCAGCAGTTTGAACCAGGGGAGCTCCTACAATGAGCAGTTCTTC
TRBV5-1	TRBJ2-1	.	.	CASRMGNEQFF	TGCGCCAGCAGAATGGGGAATGAGCAGTTCTTC
TRBV4-1	TRBJ1-1	.	.	CASSQDRIGNTEAFF	TGCGCCAGCAGCCAAGACAGGATTGGGAACACTGAAGCTTTCTTT
TRBV7-7	TRBJ2-7	.	.	CASSPGPTYEQYF	TGTGCTAGCAGCCCCGGTCCCACCTACGAGCAGTACTTC
TRBV4-1	TRBJ2-2	TRBD1	.	CASSQGQGAPGELFF	TGCGCCAGCAGCCAGGGACAGGGGGCGCCCGGGGAGCTGTTTTTT
TRBV7-7	TRBJ2-3	.	.	CASSLGESSTQYF	TGTGCCAGCAGCTTAGGCGAATCGAGTACGCAGTATTTT
TRBV5-4	TRBJ1-4	.	.	CASSSDRSTNEKLFF	TGTGCCAGCAGCTCTGACAGGTCAACTAATGAAAAACTGTTTTTT
TRBV19	TRBJ2-1	.	.	CASSIANTGEQFF	TGTGCCAGTAGTATCGCAAATACAGGCGAGCAGTTCTTC
TRBV27	TRBJ2-3	TRBD1	.	CASSLQGATTDTQYF	TGTGCCAGCAGTTTGCAGGGGGCGACCACAGATACGCAGTATTTT
TRBV11-2	TRBJ2-7	.	.	CASSSVAEGGYEQYF	TGTGCCAGCAGCTCCGTAGCGGAGGGGGGCTACGAGCAGTACTTC
TRBV7-9	TRBJ1-4	.	.	CASSSAVLGTTNEKLFF	TGTGCCAGCAGCTCGGCGGTTTTGGGTACAACTAATGAAAAACTGTTTTTT
TRBV4-1	TRBJ2-2	.	once	CASSLVPGQNTGELFF	TGCGCCAGCAGCCTCGTCCCGGGACAGAACACCGGGGAGCTGTTTTTT
TRBV6-5	TRBJ2-7	TRBD2	.	CASSYTSGAEQYF	TGTGCCAGCAGTTACACCAGCGGGGCCGAGCAGTACTTC
TRBV27	TRBJ2-1	TRBD2	.	CASSLVLAGNNEQFF	TGTGCCAGCAGTTTGGTACTAGCGGGAAACAATGAGCAGTTCTTC
TRBV27	TRBJ2-2	.	.	CASSLSGYTGELFF	TGTGCCAGCAGTTTATCAGGGTACACCGGGGAGCTGTTTTTT
TRBV9	TRBJ2-1	.	.	CASSVEGGSISYNEQFF	TGTGCCAGCAGCGTAGAAGGGGGGTCCATTTCCTACAATGAGCAGTTCTTC
TRBV7-6	TRBJ2-1	TRBD1	.	CASSRDRGHEQFF	TGTGCCAGCAGCCGAGACAGGGGTCATGAGCAGTTCTTC
TRBV12-2	TRBJ2-7	.	.	CASRSRGPRGYEQYF	TGTGCAAGTCGCTCCCGTGGCCCGAGAGGCTACGAGCAGTACTTC
TRBV7-9	TRBJ1-5	.	few	CASSLGGVNQPQHF	TGTGCCAGCAGCTTAGGAGGGGTCAATCAGCCCCAGCATTTT
TRBV4-2	TRBJ1-1	.	once	CASSLALSANTEAFF	TGTGCCAGCAGCTTAGCCCTATCGGCGAACACTGAAGCTTTCTTT
TRBV28	TRBJ2-7	.	.	CASVLARGLHEQYF	TGTGCCAGCGTACTGGCTAGAGGTCTACACGAGCAGTACTTC
TRBV2	TRBJ2-1	TRBD2	.	CASSGSGVVDNEQFF	TGTGCCAGCAGCGGTAGCGGGGTCGTTGACAATGAGCAGTTCTTC
TRBV28	TRBJ1-1	TRBD1	.	CASSLDRGGTEAFF	TGTGCCAGCAGTCTGGACAGGGGGGGCACTGAAGCTTTCTTT
TRBV28	TRBJ1-5	.	once	CASSPMGVGQPQHF	TGTGCCAGCTCCCCTATGGGGGTCGGGCAGCCCCAGCATTTT
TRBV19	TRBJ2-6	.	.	CASSTQGTGANVLTF	TGTGCCAGTAGCACACAGGGCACCGGGGCCAACGTCCTGACTTTC
TRBV21-1	TRBJ2-1	.	once	CASSIEGLAGGGTYNEQFF	TGTGCCAGCAGCATTGAAGGACTAGCGGGAGGAGGGACCTACAATGAGCAGTTCTTC
TRBV11-3	TRBJ2-1	.	.	CASSSRESSYNEQFF	TGTGCCAGCAGCTCCAGGGAAAGCTCCTACAATGAGCAGTTCTTC
TRBV7-2	TRBJ1-3	.	.	CASSLGGTGNTIYF	TGTGCCAGCAGCTTAGGGGGGACTGGAAACACCATATATTTT
TRBV9	TRBJ2-7	.	.	CASSVAGGSTYEQYF	TGTGCCAGCAGCGTAGCCGGCGGGTCTACCTACGAGCAGTACTTC
TRBV28	TRBJ2-5	TRBD2	.	CASSSIGAGVETQYF	TGTGCCAGCAGTTCCATAGGGGCGGGAGTGGAGACCCAGTACTTC
TRBV5-4	TRBJ2-3	.	.	CASSLIVGSTDTQYF	TGTGCCAGCAGCTTGATCGTGGGTAGCACAGATACGCAGTATTTT
TRBV28	TRBJ2-2	.	.	CASSLRGTGELFF	TGTGCCAGCAGTTTACGGGGGACCGGGGAGCTGTTTTTT
TRBV4-1	TRBJ2-7	.	.	CASSLRELYEQYF	TGCGCCAGCAGCCTCCGGGAGTTATACGAGCAGTACTTC
TRBV7-8	TRBJ2-5	TRBD1	.	CASSFLDRVETQYF	TGTGCCAGCAGCTTCCTTGACAGGGTGGAGACCCAGTACTTC
TRBV7-9	TRBJ2-1	.	.	CASSLGSLDQFF	TGTGCCAGCAGCTTAGGGTCCCTAGACCAGTTCTTC
TRBV14	TRBJ2-3	.	.	CASSQGSSSHTDTQYF	TGTGCCAGCAGCCAAGGTTCCAGCAGCCACACAGATACGCAGTATTTT
TRBV6-1	TRBJ2-7	.	.	CASSDFTGLLYEQYF	TGTGCCAGCAGTGATTTTACGGGACTCCTTTACGAGCAGTACTTC
TRBV7-8	TRBJ1-1	TRBD1	.	CASSLAGMQGGWVEAFF	TGTGCCAGCAGCTTAGCCGGGATGCAGGGGGGTTGGGTTGAAGCTTTCTTT
TRBV6-5	TRBJ1-3	.	.	CASSPTTGNTIYF	TGTGCCAGCAGTCCCACGACCGGAAACACCATATATTTT